The clone carrying this T cell receptor beta chain was observed once. What it binds is not known. The germline V gene has CDR1 SEHNR and CDR2 FQNEAQ (reference sequence). V shed 1 base and J shed 2 bases, with 9 bases lying between them. CDR3 length equals 15 residues. The sample comes from a study of shared clonotypes between healthy human individuals. Overall study context: Three plates were used per donor for CD4 naive, three for CD4 memory, two for CD8 naive and one for CD8 memory.

Whole-study results and caveats: Generation probability values for non-shared clonotypes were lower than those for clonotypes shared by all four donors. Having only a few donors restricted how much genetic and exposure-history diversity was captured. The study sampled only blood, and tissue repertoires likely differ.

Clones were sequenced by immunoSEQ multiplex PCR, and TCRdb holds only the in-frame ones, with some missing. The sample carries 550,000 to 750,000 clones, roughly nine tenths recorded once. Naive CD8 isolation took CD45RO-negative cells positively selected for CCR7 and excluded terminally differentiated effector memory CD45RA+ cells. The V call is TRBV7-9, the J call TRBJ1-3, with D tentatively TRBD1 (5 bases). The receptor's source is a young man in good health. The specimen was naive CD8+ T cells sorted from blood. The CDR3 is CASSLDGDPGNTIYF. The CDR3 DNA reads as TGTGCCAGCAGCTTAGACGGGGACCCTGGAAACACCATATATTTT.